These T cell receptor beta chains were read from a single sample in a study of blood T cell repertoires in COVID-19. Libraries were prepared by immunoSEQ multiplex PCR; TCRdb keeps only in-frame clonotypes and omits some of them. The table lists about 260,000 clones, around nine tenths of them singletons, with over 4% in the top ten. The material sequenced was peripheral blood. Receptors originate from a woman aged 55-69 years with COVID-19, enrolled during active disease. CDR3s include the opening cysteine and the closing phenylalanine or tryptophan. D genes are given only for firm matches. Size is omitted from some rows. Given values are once, few, many or a class for expanded clones.

>TRBD2|TRBJ2-2|TRBV7-9|few
CASSQSGGSTAGELFF
TGTGCCAGCAGCCAGTCTGGCGGGAGCACGGCCGGGGAGCTGTTTTTT
>TRBD1|TRBJ1-2|TRBV24-1|.
CATSDTGTGGYYGYTF
TGTGCCACCAGTGACACAGGGACAGGGGGATACTATGGCTACACCTTC
>TRBD1|TRBJ2-7|TRBV6-5|.
CASSYSKGAGEQYF
TGTGCCAGCAGTTACTCGAAGGGGGCGGGCGAGCAGTACTTC
>TRBD1|TRBJ2-1|TRBV5-4|.
CASRPGTGSYNEQFF
TGTGCCAGCAGACCCGGGACAGGGTCCTACAATGAGCAGTTCTTC
>TRBD1|TRBJ1-5|TRBV6-2/TRBV6-3|.
CASSKDQGAQPQHF
TGTGCCAGCAGTAAAGACCAGGGGGCCCAGCCCCAGCATTTT
>.|TRBJ2-7|TRBV28|few
CASGSTYEQYF
TGTGCCAGCGGCTCCACATACGAGCAGTACTTC
>TRBD2|TRBJ2-1|TRBV5-1|.
CVSSSSGGAVSSYNEQFF
TGCGTCAGCAGCTCCTCCGGGGGGGCCGTCAGCTCCTACAATGAGCAGTTCTTC
>TRBD2|TRBJ2-1|TRBV4-3|few
CASSQELAGGTDEQFF
TGCGCCAGCAGCCAAGAACTGGCGGGAGGAACGGATGAGCAGTTCTTC
>TRBD2|TRBJ2-2|TRBV11-2|.
CASSLTSAIGGRAGELFF
TGTGCCAGCAGCTTGACTAGCGCGATAGGCGGGAGGGCCGGGGAGCTGTTTTTT
>TRBD1|TRBJ1-1|TRBV30|once
CAWSVATGGAGAMNTEAFF
TGTGCCTGGAGTGTAGCCACAGGGGGCGCGGGGGCCATGAACACTGAAGCTTTCTTT
>TRBD2|TRBJ2-1|TRBV18|.
CASSPGLAGGNEQFF
TGTGCCAGCTCACCGGGACTAGCGGGAGGCAATGAGCAGTTCTTC
>.|TRBJ1-6|TRBV30|.
CAWRGGTDFPLHF
TGTGCCTGGAGGGGGGGGACCGATTTCCCCCTCCACTTT
>TRBD1|TRBJ1-4|TRBV27|few
CASSLWGGQGLSEKLFF
TGTGCCAGCAGTTTATGGGGGGGACAGGGGTTGAGTGAAAAACTGTTTTTT
>TRBD2|TRBJ2-1|TRBV19|.
CASSIASGGSNEQFF
TGTGCCAGTAGTATAGCTAGCGGGGGCTCCAATGAGCAGTTCTTC
>.|TRBJ1-2|TRBV19|.
CASSIQDRPNYGYTF
TGTGCCAGTAGTATCCAGGACAGACCTAACTATGGCTACACCTTC
>.|TRBJ1-1|TRBV24-1|once
CATSDRSNTEAFF
TGTGCCACCAGTGACCGGTCTAACACTGAAGCTTTCTTT
>TRBD2|TRBJ2-1|TRBV10-3|.
CAIRPGTSRYNEQFF
TGTGCCATCAGACCCGGGACTAGCCGATACAATGAGCAGTTCTTC
>.|TRBJ1-2|TRBV25-1|.
CASSGQRYGYTF
TGTGCCAGCAGTGGACAGCGCTATGGCTACACCTTC
>.|TRBJ2-7|TRBV4-1|.
CASSQQGRVYEQYF
TGCGCCAGCAGCCAACAGGGCAGGGTCTACGAGCAGTACTTC
>TRBD2|TRBJ2-7|TRBV28|.
CASSWPPRGDSYEQYF
TGTGCCAGCAGTTGGCCCCCCCGGGGGGACTCCTACGAGCAGTACTTC
>TRBD1|TRBJ1-2|TRBV5-1|.
CASSRQGFYGYTF
TGCGCCAGCAGCCGACAGGGATTTTATGGCTACACCTTC
>TRBD1|TRBJ2-3|TRBV4-1|once
CASSQAFRTGGTDTQYF
TGCGCCAGCAGCCAAGCTTTTAGGACAGGGGGCACAGATACGCAGTATTTT
>.|TRBJ2-1|TRBV27|.
CASSFLLNEQFF
TGTGCCAGCAGTTTCCTCCTCAATGAGCAGTTCTTC
>.|TRBJ1-1|TRBV6-5|.
CASSYSGLNTEAFF
TGTGCCAGCAGTTACTCGGGCCTGAACACTGAAGCTTTCTTT
>.|TRBJ2-3|TRBV21-1|.
CASSKGGLAGSTDTQYF
TGTGCCAGCAGCAAAGGAGGGCTAGCGGGTTCCACAGATACGCAGTATTTT
>.|TRBJ2-1|TRBV13|.
CASSLGLVGNEQFF
TGTGCCAGCAGCTTAGGTCTAGTTGGGAATGAGCAGTTCTTC
>.|TRBJ2-6|TRBV28|.
CASSVHSGANVLTF
TGTGCCAGCAGTGTCCACTCTGGGGCCAACGTCCTGACTTTC
>.|TRBJ1-6|TRBV18|.
CASSPGESSYNSPLHF
TGTGCCAGCTCACCTGGGGAGAGCTCCTATAATTCACCCCTCCACTTT
>.|TRBJ2-7|TRBV5-4|few
CASSPQGSYEQYF
TGTGCCAGCAGCCCGCAGGGGAGCTACGAGCAGTACTTC
>.|TRBJ2-3|TRBV2|.
CASSAGGASSDTQYF
TGTGCCAGCAGTGCGGGGGGCGCTTCTTCAGATACGCAGTATTTT
>.|TRBJ1-4|TRBV7-9|few
CASSFWTGDGKLFF
TGTGCCAGCAGCTTCTGGACGGGGGATGGGAAACTGTTTTTT
>TRBD1|TRBJ2-2|TRBV29-1|.
CSVVSQGARTGELFF
TGCAGCGTTGTCTCACAGGGGGCTCGCACCGGGGAGCTGTTTTTT
>.|TRBJ1-4|TRBV19|once
CASSISGTNEKLFF
TGTGCCAGTAGTATTTCGGGAACTAATGAAAAACTGTTTTTT
>.|TRBJ1-2|TRBV18|.
CASSATANYGYTF
TGTGCCAGCTCGGCGACAGCAAACTATGGCTACACCTTC
>.|TRBJ1-1|TRBV23-1|.
CAREPGTSLNTEAFF
TGCGCCAGAGAACCCGGGACAAGTCTGAACACTGAAGCTTTCTTT
>TRBD2|TRBJ2-5|TRBV5-4|.
CASSKGTSGNVETQYF
TGTGCCAGCAGCAAAGGGACTAGCGGGAATGTGGAGACCCAGTACTTC
>TRBD2|TRBJ2-7|TRBV5-1|.
CASSLAGGGGLYEQYF
TGCGCCAGCAGCTTGGCCGGTGGGGGAGGGCTCTACGAGCAGTACTTC
>TRBD1|TRBJ1-6|TRBV5-6|.
CASSRDRGSGTYNSPLHF
TGTGCCAGCAGCCGGGACAGGGGTTCGGGAACCTATAATTCACCCCTCCACTTT
>.|TRBJ1-1|TRBV7-2|.
CASSLVAGNTEAFF
TGTGCCAGCAGCTTAGTAGCGGGGAACACTGAAGCTTTCTTT
>.|TRBJ1-2|TRBV18|.
CASSPQPGGNYGYTF
TGTGCCAGCTCACCACAGCCCGGGGGGAACTATGGCTACACCTTC
>TRBD2|TRBJ2-1|TRBV4-1|.
CASSLTGTSGNNEQFF
TGCGCCAGCAGCCTAACCGGGACTAGCGGGAACAATGAGCAGTTCTTC
>.|TRBJ1-2|TRBV19|few
CASSTDRNYGYTF
TGTGCCAGTAGTACAGACAGGAACTATGGCTACACCTTC
>.|TRBJ2-3|TRBV19|once
CASSIPSGSSTDTQYF
TGTGCCAGTAGTATACCATCGGGTAGCAGCACAGATACGCAGTATTTT
>TRBD1|TRBJ1-4|TRBV27|.
CASSTQGRKGDKLFF
TGTGCCAGCAGTACACAGGGGCGGAAGGGTGATAAACTGTTTTTT
>TRBD1|TRBJ2-5|TRBV5-4|.
CASSLGQGASQETQYF
TGTGCCAGCAGCTTGGGGCAGGGGGCATCGCAAGAGACCCAGTACTTC
>TRBD1|TRBJ1-2|TRBV7-9|.
CASSARQGYKGYGYTF
TGTGCCAGCAGCGCGAGACAGGGGTATAAGGGGTATGGCTACACCTTC
>TRBD1|TRBJ1-2|TRBV24-1|few
CATRDRGHYGYTF
TGTGCCACCAGGGACAGGGGACACTATGGCTACACCTTC
>.|TRBJ1-5|TRBV28|.
CATNRDQTPQPQHF
TGTGCCACCAACAGGGATCAGACCCCTCAGCCCCAGCATTTT
>TRBD2|TRBJ2-7|TRBV15|.
CATSRGEGLVHEQYF
TGTGCCACCAGCAGAGGGGAGGGACTGGTCCACGAGCAGTACTTC
>.|TRBJ1-6|TRBV9|.
CASSARQADSPLHF
TGTGCCAGCAGCGCGCGACAGGCCGATTCACCCCTCCACTTT
>TRBD1|TRBJ1-2|TRBV18|.
CASSPLPGQGAANYGYTF
TGTGCCAGCTCACCCTTACCGGGACAGGGGGCAGCTAACTATGGCTACACCTTC